This T cell receptor (beta chain) is from a study of monozygotic twins with inflammatory bowel disease. General study points: Lower sharing of clonotypes with other individuals was seen in IBD patients than in healthy twins. This was most marked in patients showing signs of disease activity.

On this clonotype itself: Antigen: not known.

Each sample's cDNA came from eight separate reactions. PCR of TCRalpha and TCRbeta cDNA was nested, with two rounds of 16 and 9 cycles. TCRdb processed the 5' RACE reads again and assigns one entry to each CDR3 protein, with no DNA. Here the sample table reports 420,000 or so distinct CDR3 sequences. The CDR3 totals 15 residues. Material: blood. The genes are TRBV12-3 or TRBV12-4 and TRBJ1-4; TCRdb reports TRBD1, a call that lacks DNA to check it against. This receptor was identified in a human donor with ulcerative colitis or Crohn's disease, or a healthy co-twin of an affected twin (not recorded which). CDR3 loop: CASSLRQGIGEKLFF.